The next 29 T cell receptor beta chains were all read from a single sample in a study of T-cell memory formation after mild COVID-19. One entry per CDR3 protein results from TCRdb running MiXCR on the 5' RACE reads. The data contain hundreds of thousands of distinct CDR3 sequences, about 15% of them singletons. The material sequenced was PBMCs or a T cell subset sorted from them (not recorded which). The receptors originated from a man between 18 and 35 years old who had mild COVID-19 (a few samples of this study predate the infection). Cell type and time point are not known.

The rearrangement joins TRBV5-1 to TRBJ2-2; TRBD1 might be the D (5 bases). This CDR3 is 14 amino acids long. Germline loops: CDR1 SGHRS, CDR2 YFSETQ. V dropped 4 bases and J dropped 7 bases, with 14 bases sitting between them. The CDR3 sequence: CASSPAQGHGELFF. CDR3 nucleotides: TGCGCCAGCAGCCCTGCTCAGGGTCACGGGGAGCTGTTTTTT.

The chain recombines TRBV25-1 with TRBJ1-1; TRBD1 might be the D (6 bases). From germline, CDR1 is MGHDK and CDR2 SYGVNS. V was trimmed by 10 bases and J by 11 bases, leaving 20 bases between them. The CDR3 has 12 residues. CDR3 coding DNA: TGTGCCACCGGCGGGGGGGCTCTGGGTGCTTTCTTT. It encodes CATGGGALGAFF.

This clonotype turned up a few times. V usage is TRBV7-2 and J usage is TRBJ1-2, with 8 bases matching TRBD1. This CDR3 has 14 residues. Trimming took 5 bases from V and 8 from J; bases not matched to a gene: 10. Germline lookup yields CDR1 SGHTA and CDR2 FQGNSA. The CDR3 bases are TGTGCCAGCAGCGTCGACAGGGGAGGTGGCGGCTACACCTTC. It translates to CASSVDRGGGGYTF.

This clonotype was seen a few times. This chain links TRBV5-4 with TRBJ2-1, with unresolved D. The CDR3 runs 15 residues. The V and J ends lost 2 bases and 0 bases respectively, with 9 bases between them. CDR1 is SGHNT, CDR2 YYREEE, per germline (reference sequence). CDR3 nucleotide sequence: TGTGCCAGCAGCTTCATGACCGACTCCTACAATGAGCAGTTCTTC. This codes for CASSFMTDSYNEQFF.

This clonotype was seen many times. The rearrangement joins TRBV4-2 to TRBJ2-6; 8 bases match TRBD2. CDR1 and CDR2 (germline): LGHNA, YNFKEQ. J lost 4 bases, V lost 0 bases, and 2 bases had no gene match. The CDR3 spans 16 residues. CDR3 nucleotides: TGTGCCAGCAGCCAAGAAGCGGGGGTCGGGGCCAACGTCCTGACTTTC. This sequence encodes CASSQEAGVGANVLTF.

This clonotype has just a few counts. The CDR3 DNA sequence: TGTGCCAGCAGCAAGCTCCAGACAGGGGTGACCGGGGAGCTGTTTTTT. Its translation is CASSKLQTGVTGELFF. The V and J genes are TRBV5-8 and TRBJ2-2, with TRBD1 matching 8 bases. The CDR3 consists of 16 residues. Germline V gene lookup returns CDR1 SGHTS and CDR2 YDEGEE. Trimming cost V 4 bases and J 5 bases; bases outside gene matches: 10.

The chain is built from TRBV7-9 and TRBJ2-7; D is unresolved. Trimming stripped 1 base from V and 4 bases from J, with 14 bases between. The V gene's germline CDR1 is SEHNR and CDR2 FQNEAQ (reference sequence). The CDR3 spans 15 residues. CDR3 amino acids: CASSLGDPLLYEQYF. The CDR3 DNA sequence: TGTGCCAGCAGCTTAGGGGATCCCCTCCTTTACGAGCAGTACTTC.

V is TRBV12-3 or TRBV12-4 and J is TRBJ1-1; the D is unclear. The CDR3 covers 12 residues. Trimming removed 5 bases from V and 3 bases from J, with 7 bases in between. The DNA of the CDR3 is TGTGCCAGCAGTCTCTGGGACACTGAAGCTTTCTTT. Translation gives CASSLWDTEAFF.

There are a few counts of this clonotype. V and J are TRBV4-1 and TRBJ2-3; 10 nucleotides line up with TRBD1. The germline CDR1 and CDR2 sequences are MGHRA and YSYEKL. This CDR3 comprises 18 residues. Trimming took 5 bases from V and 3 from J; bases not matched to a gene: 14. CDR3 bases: TGCGCCAGCAGCAACCGTGTTCGGGACAGGGGTTGGACAGATACGCAGTATTTT. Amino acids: CASSNRVRDRGWTDTQYF.

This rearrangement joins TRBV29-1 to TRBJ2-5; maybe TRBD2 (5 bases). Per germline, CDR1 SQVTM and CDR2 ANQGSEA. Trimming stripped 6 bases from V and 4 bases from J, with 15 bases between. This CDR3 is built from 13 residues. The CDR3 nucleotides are TGCAGCGTAAGAGTGAGTCGGGGAGAGACCCAGTACTTC. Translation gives CSVRVSRGETQYF.

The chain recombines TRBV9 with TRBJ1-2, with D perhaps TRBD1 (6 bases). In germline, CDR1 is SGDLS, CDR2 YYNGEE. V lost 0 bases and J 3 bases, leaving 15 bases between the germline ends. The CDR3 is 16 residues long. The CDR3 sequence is CASSVEYTGPYYGYTF. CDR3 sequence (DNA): TGTGCCAGCAGCGTAGAGTACACAGGGCCCTACTATGGCTACACCTTC.

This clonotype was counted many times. The DNA of the CDR3 is TGTGCCAGTAGTACTCGGGACAGTCGGACCACTGAAGCTTTCTTT. Amino acid sequence: CASSTRDSRTTEAFF. The V call is TRBV19, the J call TRBJ1-1, with TRBD1 identical over 7 bases. Germline V gives CDR1 LNHDA, CDR2 SQIVND (reference sequence). This CDR3 region has 15 residues. J gave up 4 bases and V 4 bases, and 9 bases lay outside the gene matches.

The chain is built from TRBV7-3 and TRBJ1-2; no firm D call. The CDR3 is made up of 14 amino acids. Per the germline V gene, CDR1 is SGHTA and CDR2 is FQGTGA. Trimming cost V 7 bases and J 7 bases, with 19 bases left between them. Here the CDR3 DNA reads TGTGCCAGCACTGATATGTTAGTCTCTCTTGGCTACACCTTC. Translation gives CASTDMLVSLGYTF.

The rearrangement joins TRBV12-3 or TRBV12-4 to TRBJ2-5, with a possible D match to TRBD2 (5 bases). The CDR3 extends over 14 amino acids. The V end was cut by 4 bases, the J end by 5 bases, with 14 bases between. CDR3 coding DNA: TGTGCCAGCAGTTCCTTTTCGCGGAGGGAGACCCAGTACTTC. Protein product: CASSSFSRRETQYF.

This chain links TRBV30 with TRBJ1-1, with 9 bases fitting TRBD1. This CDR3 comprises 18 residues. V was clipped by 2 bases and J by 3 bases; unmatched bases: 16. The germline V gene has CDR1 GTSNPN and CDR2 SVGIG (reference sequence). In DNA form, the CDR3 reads TGTGCCTGGAGTTTACTCAACAGGGGGCGGTTCTTGGACACTGAAGCTTTCTTT. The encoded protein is CAWSLLNRGRFLDTEAFF.

CDR3 protein: CATNQPQHF. DNA for the CDR3: TGTGCCACCAATCAGCCCCAGCATTTT. This chain connects TRBV6-1 to TRBJ1-5; unclear D gene. The CDR3 sequence is 9 residues long. V was shortened by 10 bases and J by 3 bases, with 1 base between the two germline ends. Germline loops: CDR1 MNHNS, CDR2 SASEGT.

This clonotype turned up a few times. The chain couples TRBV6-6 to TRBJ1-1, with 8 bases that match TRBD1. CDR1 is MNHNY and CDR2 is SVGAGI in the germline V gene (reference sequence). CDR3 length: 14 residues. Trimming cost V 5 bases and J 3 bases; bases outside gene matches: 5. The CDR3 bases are TGTGCCAGCAGTACCTCGGACAGGGACACTGAAGCTTTCTTT. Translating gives CASSTSDRDTEAFF.

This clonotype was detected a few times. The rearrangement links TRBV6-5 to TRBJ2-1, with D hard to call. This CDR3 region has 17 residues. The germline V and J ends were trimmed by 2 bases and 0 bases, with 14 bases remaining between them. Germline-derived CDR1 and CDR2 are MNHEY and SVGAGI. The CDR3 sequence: CASSYTWSESSYNEQFF. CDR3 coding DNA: TGTGCCAGCAGTTACACTTGGTCCGAGAGCTCCTACAATGAGCAGTTCTTC.

The CDR3 region is CASSQYWDRKDGTQYF. The CDR3 DNA follows: TGTGCCAGCAGCCAATATTGGGACAGGAAAGACGGGACCCAGTACTTC. The chain recombines TRBV3-1 with TRBJ2-5, with TRBD1 identical over 8 bases. Germline-derived CDR1 and CDR2 are LGHDT and YNNKEL (reference sequence). The CDR3 totals 16 residues. V trimming: 2 bases; J trimming: 7 bases; junction bases outside the gene matches: 12.

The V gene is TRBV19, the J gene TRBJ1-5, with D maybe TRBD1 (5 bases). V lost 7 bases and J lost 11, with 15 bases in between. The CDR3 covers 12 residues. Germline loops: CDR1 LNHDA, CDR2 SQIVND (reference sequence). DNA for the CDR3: TGTGCCAGTACAGACCGGGCCAGGGCCCAGCATTTT. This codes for CASTDRARAQHF.

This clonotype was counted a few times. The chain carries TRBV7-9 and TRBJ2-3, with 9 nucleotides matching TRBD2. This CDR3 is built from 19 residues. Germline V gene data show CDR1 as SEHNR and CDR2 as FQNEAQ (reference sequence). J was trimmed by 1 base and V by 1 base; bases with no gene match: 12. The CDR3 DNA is TGTGCCAGCAGCTTAGGTTCGTTCATGCTAGCGGGGCGCACAGATACGCAGTATTTT. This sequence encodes CASSLGSFMLAGRTDTQYF.

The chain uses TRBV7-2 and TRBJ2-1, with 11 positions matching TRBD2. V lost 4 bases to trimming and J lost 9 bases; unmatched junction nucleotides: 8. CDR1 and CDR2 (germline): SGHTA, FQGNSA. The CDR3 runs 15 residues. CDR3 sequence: CASSSYSGGALEQFF. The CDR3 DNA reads TGTGCCAGCAGCTCCTATAGCGGGGGGGCCCTTGAGCAGTTCTTC. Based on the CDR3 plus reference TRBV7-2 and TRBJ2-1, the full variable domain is GAGVSQSPSNKVTEKGKDVELRCDPISGHTALYWYRQSLGQGLEFLIYFQGNSAPDKSGLPSDRFSAERTGGSVSTLTIQRTQQEDSAVYLCASSSYSGGALEQFFGPGTRLTVL.

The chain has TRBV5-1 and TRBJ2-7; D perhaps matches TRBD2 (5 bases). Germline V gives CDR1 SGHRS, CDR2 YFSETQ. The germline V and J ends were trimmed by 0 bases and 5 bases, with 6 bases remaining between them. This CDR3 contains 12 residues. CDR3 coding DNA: TGCGCCAGCAGCTTGGACGGGGACGAGCAGTACTTC. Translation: CASSLDGDEQYF.

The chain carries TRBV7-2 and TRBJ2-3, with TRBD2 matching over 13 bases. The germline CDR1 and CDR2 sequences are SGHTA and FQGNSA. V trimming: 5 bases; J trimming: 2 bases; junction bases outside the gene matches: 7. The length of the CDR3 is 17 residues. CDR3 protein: CASSDGTSGAFTDTQYF. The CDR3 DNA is TGTGCCAGCAGCGACGGGACTAGCGGGGCCTTCACAGATACGCAGTATTTT.

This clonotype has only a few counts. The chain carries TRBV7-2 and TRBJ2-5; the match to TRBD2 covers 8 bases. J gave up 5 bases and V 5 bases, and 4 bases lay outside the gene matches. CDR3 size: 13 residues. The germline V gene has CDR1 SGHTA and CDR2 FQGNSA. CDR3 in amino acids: CASSGWTSETQYF. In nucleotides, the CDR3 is TGTGCCAGCAGCGGCTGGACTAGCGAGACCCAGTACTTC. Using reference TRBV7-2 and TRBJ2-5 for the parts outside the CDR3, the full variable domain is GAGVSQSPSNKVTEKGKDVELRCDPISGHTALYWYRQSLGQGLEFLIYFQGNSAPDKSGLPSDRFSAERTGGSVSTLTIQRTQQEDSAVYLCASSGWTSETQYFGPGTRLLVL.

CDR3 DNA: TGTGCCAGCAGTCCGTTCGGAGGCCAGGGGAGTTTTAAAAGTCAGCCCCAGCATTTT. This codes for CASSPFGGQGSFKSQPQHF. The chain is built from TRBV6-5 and TRBJ1-5; TRBD1 is a possible D gene (6 bases). Looked up from germline, CDR1 is MNHEY and CDR2 is SVGAGI. CDR3 size: 19 residues. The V gene lost 5 bases and the J gene lost 6 bases, with 29 bases spanning the gap.

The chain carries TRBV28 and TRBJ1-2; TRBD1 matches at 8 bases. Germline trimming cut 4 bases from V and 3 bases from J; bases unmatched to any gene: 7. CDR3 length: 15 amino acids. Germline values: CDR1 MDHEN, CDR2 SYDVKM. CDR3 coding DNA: TGTGCCAGCAGTTCCACCCAGGACAGGGACTATGGCTACACCTTC. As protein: CASSSTQDRDYGYTF.

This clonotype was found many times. CDR3 nucleotide sequence: TGTGCCAGCAGTTCTGGAGATTCGAACACTGAAGCTTTCTTT. This encodes CASSSGDSNTEAFF. V gene TRBV12-3 or TRBV12-4 combines with J gene TRBJ1-1; D is unclear. CDR3 length equals 14 residues. V was clipped by 4 bases and J by 1 base, with 10 bases between them.

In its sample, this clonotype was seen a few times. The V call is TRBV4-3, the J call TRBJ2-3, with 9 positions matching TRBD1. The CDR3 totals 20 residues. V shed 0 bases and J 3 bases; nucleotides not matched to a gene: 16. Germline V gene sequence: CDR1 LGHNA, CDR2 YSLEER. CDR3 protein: CASSQESATLGTGWTDTQYF. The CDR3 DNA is TGCGCCAGCAGCCAAGAGTCAGCGACCCTCGGGACAGGGTGGACAGATACGCAGTATTTT.